This T cell receptor beta chain stems from a study of vaccination and CD4 T cells after COVID-19. This sample's time point: late sampling 161 to 241 days after vaccination in three convalescent patients. Treatment described: approximately 10-day PBMC culture with coronavirus spike peptide pools or control peptides (ViraFEST assay). General study findings and limits: A relatively small number of convalescent patients were studied, and no early post-infection timepoints were included.

As to this clonotype: The antigen is undetermined.

An Oncomine TCR Beta short-read assay was used to sequence the DNA from cultured CD4+ T cells. TCRdb recomputed calls from the PCR reads with MiXCR, one row per CDR3 protein. The repertoire holds about 25,000 distinct CDR3 sequences, with 28% as singletons. The CDR3 extends over 15 amino acids. The germline V and J ends were trimmed by 3 bases and 6 bases, with 15 bases remaining between them. CDR1 SNHLY and CDR2 FYNNEI come from the germline V gene. This clonotype originated in a human donor who had recovered from COVID-19. Sequencing was performed on CD4+ T cells from blood, cultured in vitro, taken about 7 months after SARS-CoV-2 vaccination. The chain uses TRBV2 and TRBJ1-5; a weak D match, TRBD1 (5 bases). In DNA form, the CDR3 reads TGTGCCAGCAGTGATGGGGGAGTACTGGGTCAGCCCCAGCATTTT. It translates to CASSDGGVLGQPQHF.